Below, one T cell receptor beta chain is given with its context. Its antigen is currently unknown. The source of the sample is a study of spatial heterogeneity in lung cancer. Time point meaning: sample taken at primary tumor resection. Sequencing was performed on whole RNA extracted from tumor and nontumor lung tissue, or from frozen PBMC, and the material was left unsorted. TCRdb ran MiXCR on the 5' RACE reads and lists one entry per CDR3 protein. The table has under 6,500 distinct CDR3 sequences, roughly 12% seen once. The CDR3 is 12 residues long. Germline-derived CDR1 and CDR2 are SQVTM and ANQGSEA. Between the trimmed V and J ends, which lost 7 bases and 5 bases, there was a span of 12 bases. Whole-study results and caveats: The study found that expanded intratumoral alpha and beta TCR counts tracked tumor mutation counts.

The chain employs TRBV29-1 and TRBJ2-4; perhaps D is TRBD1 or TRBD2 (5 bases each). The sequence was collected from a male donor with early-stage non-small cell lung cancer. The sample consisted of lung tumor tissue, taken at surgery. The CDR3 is CSAGTAENIQYF. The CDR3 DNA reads TGCAGCGCCGGGACGGCAGAAAACATTCAGTACTTC. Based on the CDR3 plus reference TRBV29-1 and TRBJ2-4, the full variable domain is SAVISQKPSRDICQRGTSLTIQCQVDSQVTMMFWYRQQPGQSLTLIATANQGSEATYESGFVIDKFPISRPNLTFSTLTVSNMSPEDSSIYLCSAGTAENIQYFGAGTRLSVL.